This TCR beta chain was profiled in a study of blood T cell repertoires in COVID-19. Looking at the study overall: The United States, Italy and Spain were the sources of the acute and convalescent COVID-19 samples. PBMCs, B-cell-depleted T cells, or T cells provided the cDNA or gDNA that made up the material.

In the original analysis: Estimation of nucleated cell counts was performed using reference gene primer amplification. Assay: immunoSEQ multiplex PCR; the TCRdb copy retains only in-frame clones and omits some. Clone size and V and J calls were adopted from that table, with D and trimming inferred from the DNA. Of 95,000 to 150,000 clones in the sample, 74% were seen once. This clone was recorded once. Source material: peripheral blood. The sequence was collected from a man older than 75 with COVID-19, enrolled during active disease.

The CDR3 region has the DNA TGTGCCAGCTCAGTCGGATGGGCGGCTTTCTTT. Protein: CASSVGWAAFF. This chain joins TRBV28 and TRBJ1-1; D gene ambiguous. Germline V lookup: CDR1 MDHEN, CDR2 SYDVKM. Trimming cost V 8 bases and J 11 bases, with 15 bases left between them. This CDR3 is built from 11 residues. The entire variable domain, with the rest obtained from reference TRBV28 and TRBJ1-1, is as follows: DVKVTQSSRYLVKRTGEKVFLECVQDMDHENMFWYRQDPGLGLRLIYFSYDVKMKEKGDIPEGYSVSREKKERFSLILESASTNQTSMYLCASSVGWAAFFGQGTRLTVV.